This TCR beta chain was retrieved from a study of T cell repertoires in cytomegalovirus infection (dated by TCRdb to the late 2010s). Study-wide context: Alongside well-studied HLA-B-restricted epitopes, the peptide stimulations were aimed at recently identified HLA-C-restricted CMV epitopes, whose presentation resists viral immunomodulation. Because public TCR beta signatures pointed to carriage of CMV infection together with the matching HLA type, the HLA type of each donor mattered for the analysis. Findings and caveats that apply to the study as a whole: In the ex vivo response, HLA-C-restricted CMV-specific TCR beta clonotypes were dominant, and in two of eight donors the single most frequent clonotype came from this HLA-C-restricted group. In both this cohort and an independent cohort of more than 350 donors, the cumulative frequency of public TCR beta family members distinguished carriers of CMV infection plus the relevant HLA type.

This clonotype has just a few counts. The target of this receptor is not known. No clone much larger than this one lies a single base away; base qualities are absent. Compared with germline, V lacks 7 bases and J lacks 0 bases; bases without a gene match: 10. The CDR3 spans 16 residues, from the cysteine through the phenylalanine. Here the CDR3 DNA is all that survives: 48 bases in frame from base 1. CDR1 and CDR2 (SGHVT, SQSDAQ) derive from the germline V gene. The data were produced on an Illumina HiSeq 1500. The public reads were quality trimmed at Q25 with fastp and then assembled into clones with MiXCR by TCRdb, keeping productive beta chains. Every distinct CDR3 protein forms one entry, paired with its most common genes and DNA. The sample records around 710,000 distinct CDR3 sequences, almost 30% of which are singletons. Over 10% of the sample lies in the top ten. The treatment or condition tag for this specimen amounts to: in vitro stimulation with specific CMV peptide epitopes to enrich CMV-specific T cells.

The sequencing here drew on cultured CD8+ T cells from PBMCs, taken from culture after CMV antigen stimulation. The receptor was derived from a human donor in good health (CMV status not recorded). Some clones in this sample may be carry-over from other donors' samples. Recombination linked TRBV7-4 to TRBJ2-3, with TRBD1 matching 7 junction bases. The CDR3 is CASTSPEDRSTDTQYF. In nucleotide form, the sequence is TGTGCCAGCACCTCGCCGGAGGACAGGAGCACAGATACGCAGTATTTT.